This T cell receptor (beta chain) was observed in a study of shared clonotypes between healthy human individuals. General study results and limits: Sequencing depth was expected to influence donor clonotype sharing. Blood was the sole source, and tissue repertoires probably differ.

Researchers partitioned CD4+ cells into CD45RA+ naive and CD45RA-negative memory subsets. This CDR3 is 14 amino acids long. Trimming cost V 5 bases and J 2 bases, with 13 bases left between them. Per the germline V gene, CDR1 is SNHLY and CDR2 is FYNNEI. As for this clone: The target antigen is unknown.

Assay used: immunoSEQ multiplex PCR; TCRdb lists only in-frame clones, some missing. The data contain 980,000 or so clones, approximately 76% of them singletons. Sequencing used memory CD4+ T cells sorted from blood. Subset defined: CD45RA-negative fraction. This TCR came from a man in his late teens or twenties in good health. V and J are TRBV2 and TRBJ2-7, with D possibly being TRBD1 (6 bases). Here the CDR3 reads CASSTGTLTYEQYF. CDR3 in DNA: TGTGCCAGCAGTACCGGGACACTTACCTACGAGCAGTACTTC.